This entry lists 15 T cell receptor beta chains sequenced from one sample in a study of shared clonotypes between healthy human individuals. Clones were read by immunoSEQ multiplex PCR, and TCRdb kept only the in-frame ones, dropping some. The sample yields roughly 1.5 million clones, 95% to 99% seen once. Sequenced sample: naive CD4+ T cells sorted from blood. The subset was: CD45RA+ positively selected. All receptors come from a young man in good health.

This chain links TRBV29-1 with TRBJ2-5; D call uncertain. Germline V gene lookup returns CDR1 SQVTM and CDR2 ANQGSEA. The CDR3 spans 12 residues. The germline V and J ends were trimmed by 8 bases and 1 base, with 11 bases remaining between them. This CDR3 reads CSIRESQETQYF. DNA for the CDR3: TGCAGCATCCGCGAGTCCCAAGAGACCCAGTACTTC.

The chain has TRBV5-1 and TRBJ2-5; perhaps TRBD2 as D (6 bases). From germline, CDR1 is SGHRS and CDR2 YFSETQ. Trimming took off 1 base at V and 5 bases at J, with 15 bases between the two ends. This CDR3 has 15 amino acids. Here the CDR3 DNA reads TGCGCCAGCAGCTTGATGGGGGAGGTGGGTGAGACCCAGTACTTC. Encoded protein: CASSLMGEVGETQYF.

The chain combines TRBV9 with TRBJ2-3; TRBD2 aligns across 9 bases. The CDR3 is 16 residues long. The junction had 11 bases not matched to a gene; V was cut back by 1 base and J by 8 bases. Germline V gene lookup returns CDR1 SGDLS and CDR2 YYNGEE. CDR3 coding DNA: TGTGCCAGCAGCGTATCCCCCGGAGCGGGGGGAGTTACGCAGTATTTT. Its protein product is CASSVSPGAGGVTQYF.

The rearrangement uses TRBV5-6 and TRBJ2-3, with unresolved D. Looked up from germline, CDR1 is SGHDT and CDR2 is YYEEEE. The CDR3 consists of 16 residues. The V gene lost 1 base and the J gene lost 0 bases, with 12 bases spanning the gap. CDR3 in DNA: TGTGCCAGCAGCTTGCGTCTATCCTCTAGCACAGATACGCAGTATTTT. Amino acid sequence: CASSLRLSSSTDTQYF.

This clone was seen a single time. This chain uses TRBV7-2 with TRBJ1-5; TRBD1 matches at 8 bases. Germline CDR1 SGHTA, CDR2 FQGNSA. This CDR3 contains 15 residues. With 5 bases clipped from V and 6 bases from J, the junction kept 9 bases outside the gene matches. The CDR3: CASSRGDRGFQPQHF. Written as DNA, the CDR3 is TGTGCCAGCAGCCGTGGAGACAGGGGATTTCAGCCCCAGCATTTT.

Only one count was recorded for this clone. The V and J genes are TRBV5-1 and TRBJ2-3; D remains ambiguous. V lost 5 bases and J 5 bases, leaving 12 bases between the germline ends. Germline CDR1 reads SGHRS; CDR2 reads YFSETQ. The CDR3 is made up of 13 amino acids. Here the CDR3 reads CASSSIPRDTQYF. The CDR3 nucleotides read TGCGCCAGCAGTTCCATACCTCGAGATACGCAGTATTTT.

With regard to this clone: The same CDR3 can be traced to other DNA sequences in this sample. This chain joins TRBV5-1 and TRBJ2-5; D unresolved. The germline V and J ends were trimmed by 0 bases and 5 bases, with 5 bases remaining between them. The germline CDR1 and CDR2 sequences are SGHRS and YFSETQ. The CDR3 is 12 amino acids. CDR3 loop: CASSLVGETQYF. Here the CDR3 DNA reads TGCGCCAGCAGCTTGGTGGGGGAGACCCAGTACTTC.

The chain is built from TRBV27 and TRBJ1-5; 9 bases fit TRBD1. The ends lost 6 bases at V and 2 bases at J; junction bases unmatched: 8. The germline gives CDR1 MNHEY, CDR2 SMNVEV (reference sequence). CDR3 size: 16 residues. The CDR3 spells CASRDRGGEGNQPQHF. For the CDR3, the DNA is TGTGCCAGCAGGGACAGGGGAGGAGAGGGCAATCAGCCCCAGCATTTT.

The chain carries TRBV5-1 and TRBJ2-1; the match to TRBD2 covers 10 bases. The germline V gene encodes CDR1 SGHRS and CDR2 YFSETQ. The V gene end was trimmed by 0 bases and the J gene end by 7 bases; junction bases not matched to a gene: 4. CDR3 length: 15 residues. The CDR3 DNA reads TGCGCCAGCAGCTTGGAGCTAGCGGGAGTAAATGAGCAGTTCTTC. Translating gives CASSLELAGVNEQFF.

For this clone: The identical CDR3 is also encoded by other nucleotide sequences in the sample. The genes are TRBV28 and TRBJ2-7, with 7 bases that match TRBD1. The CDR3 totals 14 residues. Germline assignment: CDR1 MDHEN and CDR2 SYDVKM. The junction had 6 bases not matched to a gene; V was cut back by 4 bases and J by 3 bases. CDR3 loop: CASSSGTDFYEQYF. The CDR3, as DNA: TGTGCCAGCAGTTCCGGGACAGACTTCTACGAGCAGTACTTC.

The chain employs TRBV7-3 and TRBJ2-1; 8 bases fit TRBD2. Per the germline V gene, CDR1 is SGHTA and CDR2 is FQGTGA. This CDR3 region has 17 residues. The junction had 12 bases not matched to a gene; V was cut back by 2 bases and J by 6 bases. As DNA, the CDR3 is TGTGCCAGCAGCTTAGGGTTGTTGGGACTAGGGGGCAATGAGCAGTTCTTC. It is translated as CASSLGLLGLGGNEQFF. Based on the CDR3 plus reference TRBV7-3 and TRBJ2-1, the full variable domain is GAGVSQTPSNKVTEKGKYVELRCDPISGHTALYWYRQSLGQGPEFLIYFQGTGAADDSGLPNDRFFAVRPEGSVSTLKIQRTERGDSAVYLCASSLGLLGLGGNEQFFGPGTRLTVL.

The chain links TRBV2 to TRBJ1-5, with a weak D call TRBD1 (6 bases). The CDR3 totals 18 residues. Germline CDR1 is SNHLY and CDR2 is FYNNEI. V dropped 3 bases and J dropped 4 bases, with 22 bases sitting between them. This CDR3 reads CASSEWSGVGRGNQPQHF. CDR3 DNA: TGTGCCAGCAGTGAGTGGTCTGGGGTCGGAAGGGGGAATCAGCCCCAGCATTTT.

This chain joins TRBV18 and TRBJ2-5; D possibly corresponds to TRBD1 (5 bases). The CDR3 spans 15 residues. Germline lookup yields CDR1 KGHSH and CDR2 LQKENI. Trimming took off 2 bases at V and 3 bases at J, with 13 bases between the two ends. CDR3 nucleotide sequence: TGTGCCAGCTCACCAGTCGACAGTCGGGAAGAGACCCAGTACTTC. Protein sequence: CASSPVDSREETQYF.

V is TRBV7-2 and J is TRBJ2-1, with a tentative D call TRBD2 (6 bases). V lost 5 bases, J lost 6 bases, and 8 bases lay in between. The germline V gene has CDR1 SGHTA and CDR2 FQGNSA. The CDR3 runs 12 residues. The DNA for the CDR3 is TGTGCCAGCAGCCATAGCGGCAATGAGCAGTTCTTC. This encodes CASSHSGNEQFF. The full variable domain, completed using reference TRBV7-2 and TRBJ2-1, is GAGVSQSPSNKVTEKGKDVELRCDPISGHTALYWYRQSLGQGLEFLIYFQGNSAPDKSGLPSDRFSAERTGGSVSTLTIQRTQQEDSAVYLCASSHSGNEQFFGPGTRLTVL.

J is TRBJ1-5 and V is TRBV19, with D unresolved. V lost 5 bases and J lost 5, with 7 bases in between. The CDR3 consists of 12 residues. Per germline, CDR1 LNHDA and CDR2 SQIVND (reference sequence). The CDR3, as DNA: TGTGCCAGTAGTGCGGTATATCAGCCCCAGCATTTT. It translates to CASSAVYQPQHF. Full variable domain (outside the CDR3, taken from reference TRBV19 and TRBJ1-5): DGGITQSPKYLFRKEGQNVTLSCEQNLNHDAMYWYRQDPGQGLRLIYYSQIVNDFQKGDIAEGYSVSREKKESFPLTVTSAQKNPTAFYLCASSAVYQPQHFGDGTRLSIL.